This T cell receptor beta chain was profiled in a study of neoadjuvant nivolumab and ipilimumab in lung cancer (dated by TCRdb to 2018 to 2021). Describing the broader study: Nivolumab was administered intravenously at 3 mg/kg on days 1, 15 and 29, and in the combination arm ipilimumab 1 mg/kg was added on day 1 only. For each study arm, the primary endpoint of the trial was the rate of major pathologic response (MPR) in the intention-to-treat population. Of the roughly 45 patients with operable NSCLC treated in the trial, around 23 were randomized to nivolumab monotherapy and roughly 20 to nivolumab plus ipilimumab. TCR repertoires in pretherapy (baseline) peripheral blood were compared with TCR repertoires in tumors resected at surgery after neoadjuvant immune checkpoint blockade. Matched pretherapy and resected tumor pairs were analyzed from seven patients, of whom four had been treated with nivolumab and three with nivolumab plus ipilimumab.

Library construction relied on the immunoSEQ multiplex PCR assay. The authors' pipeline ran thus. Repertoires were summarized by richness and clonality, and significantly expanded and contracted clones were identified between pre- and post-therapy samples. TCRdb re-hosts the immuneACCESS table, in-frame sequences only. Its copies lack some clones; in the studies checked, an unresolved V gene accounts for under half of them, and the cause for the rest is not known. The DNA was the basis for D and trimming; V, J and clone size are from that table. The sample table holds 1,500 to 2,500 clones, of which over 70% were seen once. Roughly 4.5% of the sample is held by the ten biggest clonotypes. Here is what the overall study found, with its caveats: TCR richness and clonality were greater in resected tumors than in tumor-adjacent uninvolved lung, and increases were seen in more dual-therapy-treated tumors. From pretherapy to surgery, increases in tumor T-cell richness and clonality were observed in three of three dual-therapy tumors but in only two of four nivolumab-treated tumors. A small number of samples underwent TCR sequencing. There was no significant correlation between TCR clonality and pathologic tumor regression, and just a single major-pathologic-response sample was available for the clonality-regression analysis. TCR richness in pretherapy blood showed a positive correlation with richness in tumors resected after neoadjuvant therapy (Spearman R of about 0.82).

The time point label of this sample denotes: pretherapy, before neoadjuvant immune checkpoint inhibitors. Samples were obtained from the phase 2 randomized NEOSTAR trial, in which neoadjuvant nivolumab or nivolumab plus ipilimumab followed by surgery was tested in operable NSCLC. V is trimmed back by 4 bases and J by 9 bases, and the junction contains 8 bases that no gene match accounts for. From cysteine to phenylalanine, the CDR3 is 13 amino acids long. Of the read, only the CDR3 DNA is kept; its 39 bases are in frame from base 1. Taken from the germline V gene (reference sequence), the CDR1 and CDR2 loops are SGHKS and YYEKEE. To note about this clone: The antigen it recognizes is unknown. The record has no base qualities; no much larger clone is one base away.

This TCR was sampled from an adult with non-small cell lung cancer. The V gene is TRBV5-5 and the J gene is TRBJ1-2, and TRBD1 matches 8 of the central bases. This specimen was tumor tissue, taken before neoadjuvant nivolumab, alone or with ipilimumab. The CDR3 region has the sequence CASSPGQAPRYTF. Here is the DNA: TGTGCCAGCAGCCCGGGACAGGCTCCTCGCTACACCTTC.